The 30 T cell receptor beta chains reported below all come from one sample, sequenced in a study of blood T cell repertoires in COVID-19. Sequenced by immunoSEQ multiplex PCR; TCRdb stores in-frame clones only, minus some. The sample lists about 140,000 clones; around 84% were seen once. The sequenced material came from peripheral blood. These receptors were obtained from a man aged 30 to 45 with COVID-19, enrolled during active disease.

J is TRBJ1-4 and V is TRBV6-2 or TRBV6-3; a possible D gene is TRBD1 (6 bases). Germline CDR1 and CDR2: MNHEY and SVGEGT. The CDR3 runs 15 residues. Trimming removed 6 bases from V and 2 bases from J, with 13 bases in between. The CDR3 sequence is CASSQFDRTNEKLFF. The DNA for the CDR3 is TGTGCCAGCAGCCAATTCGACAGGACTAATGAAAAACTGTTTTTT.

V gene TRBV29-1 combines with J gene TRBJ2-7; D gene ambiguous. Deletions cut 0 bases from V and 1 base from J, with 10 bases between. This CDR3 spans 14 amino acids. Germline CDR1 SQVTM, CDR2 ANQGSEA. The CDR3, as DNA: TGCAGCGTTGAAGATCCCCAGGCGTCCTACGAGCAGTACTTC. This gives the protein CSVEDPQASYEQYF.

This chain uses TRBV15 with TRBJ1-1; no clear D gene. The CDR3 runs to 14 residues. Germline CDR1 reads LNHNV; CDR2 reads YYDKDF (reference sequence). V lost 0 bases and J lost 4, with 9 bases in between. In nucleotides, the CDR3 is TGTGCCACCAGCAGAGATTTTAGCTCCACTGAAGCTTTCTTT. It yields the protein CATSRDFSSTEAFF.

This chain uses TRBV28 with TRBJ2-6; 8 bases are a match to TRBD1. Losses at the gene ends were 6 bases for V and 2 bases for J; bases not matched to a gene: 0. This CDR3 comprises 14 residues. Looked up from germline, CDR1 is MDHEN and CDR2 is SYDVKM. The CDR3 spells CASRTGAGANVLTF. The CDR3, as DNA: TGTGCCAGCAGGACAGGGGCTGGGGCCAACGTCCTGACTTTC.

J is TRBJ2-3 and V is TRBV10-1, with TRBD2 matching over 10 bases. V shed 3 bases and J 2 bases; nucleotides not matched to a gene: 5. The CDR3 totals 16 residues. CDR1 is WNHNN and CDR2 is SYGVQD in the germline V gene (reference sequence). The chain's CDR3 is CASSDKRGGLTDTQYF. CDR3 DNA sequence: TGCGCCAGCAGTGATAAGCGGGGGGGTCTCACAGATACGCAGTATTTT.

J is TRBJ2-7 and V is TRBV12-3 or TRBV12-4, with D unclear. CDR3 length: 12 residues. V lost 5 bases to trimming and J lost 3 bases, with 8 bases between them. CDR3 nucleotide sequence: TGTGCCAGCAGTCCCCCGGGCTACGAGCAGTACTTC. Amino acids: CASSPPGYEQYF.

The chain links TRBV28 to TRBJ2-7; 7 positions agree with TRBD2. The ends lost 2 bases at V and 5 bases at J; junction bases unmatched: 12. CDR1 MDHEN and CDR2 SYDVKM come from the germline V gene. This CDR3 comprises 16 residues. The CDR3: CASSLPMRREIDEQYF. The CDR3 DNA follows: TGTGCCAGCAGTTTACCTATGAGGCGGGAGATTGACGAGCAGTACTTC.

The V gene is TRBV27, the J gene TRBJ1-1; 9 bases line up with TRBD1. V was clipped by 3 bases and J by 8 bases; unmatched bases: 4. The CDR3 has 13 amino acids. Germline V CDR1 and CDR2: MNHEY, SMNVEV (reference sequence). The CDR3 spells CASSFSGTGEAFF. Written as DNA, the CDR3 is TGTGCCAGCAGTTTCAGCGGGACAGGGGAAGCTTTCTTT.

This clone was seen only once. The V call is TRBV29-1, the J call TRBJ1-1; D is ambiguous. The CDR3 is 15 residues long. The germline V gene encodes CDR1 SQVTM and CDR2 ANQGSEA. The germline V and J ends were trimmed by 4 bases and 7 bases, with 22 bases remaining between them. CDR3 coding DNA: TGCAGCGTTGTACCCCTCCCCGTCGGCGGAGATGAAGCTTTCTTT. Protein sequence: CSVVPLPVGGDEAFF.

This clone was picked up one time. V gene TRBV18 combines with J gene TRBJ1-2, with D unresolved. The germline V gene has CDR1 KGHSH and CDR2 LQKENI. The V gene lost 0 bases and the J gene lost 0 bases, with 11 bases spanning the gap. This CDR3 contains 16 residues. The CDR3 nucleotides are TGTGCCAGCTCACCACCGATAGACACTGCTAACTATGGCTACACCTTC. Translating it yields CASSPPIDTANYGYTF.

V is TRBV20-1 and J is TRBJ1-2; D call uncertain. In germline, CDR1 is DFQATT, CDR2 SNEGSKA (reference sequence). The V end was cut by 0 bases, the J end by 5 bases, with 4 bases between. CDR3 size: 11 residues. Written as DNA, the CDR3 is TGCAGTGCTAGAGATCGGTATGGCTACACCTTC. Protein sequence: CSARDRYGYTF.

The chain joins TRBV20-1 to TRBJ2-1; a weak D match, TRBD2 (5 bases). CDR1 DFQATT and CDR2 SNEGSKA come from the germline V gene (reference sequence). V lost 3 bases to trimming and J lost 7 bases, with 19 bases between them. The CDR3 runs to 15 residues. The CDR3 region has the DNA TGCAGTGCTAGTCCCTCAGAGGGAGAGGTAAATGAGCAGTTCTTC. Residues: CSASPSEGEVNEQFF.

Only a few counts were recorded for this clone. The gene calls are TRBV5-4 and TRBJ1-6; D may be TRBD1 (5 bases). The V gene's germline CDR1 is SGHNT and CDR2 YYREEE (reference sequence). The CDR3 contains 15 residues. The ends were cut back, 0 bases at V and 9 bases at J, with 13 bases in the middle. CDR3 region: CASSLELRGGSPLHF. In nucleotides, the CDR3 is TGTGCCAGCAGCTTGGAATTGAGGGGAGGTTCACCCCTCCACTTT.

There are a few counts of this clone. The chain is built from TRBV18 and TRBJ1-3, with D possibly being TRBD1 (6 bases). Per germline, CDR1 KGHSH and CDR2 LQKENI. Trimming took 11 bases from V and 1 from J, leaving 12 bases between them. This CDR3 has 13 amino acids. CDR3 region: CAGGGTSGNTIYF. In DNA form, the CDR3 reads TGTGCCGGCGGGGGGACATCTGGAAACACCATATATTTT. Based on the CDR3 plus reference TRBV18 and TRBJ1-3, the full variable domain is NAGVMQNPRHLVRRRGQEARLRCSPMKGHSHVYWYRQLPEEGLKFMVYLQKENIIDESGMPKERFSAEFPKEGPSILRIQQVVRGDSAAYFCAGGGTSGNTIYFGEGSWLTVV.

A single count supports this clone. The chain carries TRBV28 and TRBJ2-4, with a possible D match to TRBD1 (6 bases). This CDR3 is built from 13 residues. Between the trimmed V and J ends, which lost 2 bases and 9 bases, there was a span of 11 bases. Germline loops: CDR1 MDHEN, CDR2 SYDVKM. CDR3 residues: CASSLPTGSIQYF. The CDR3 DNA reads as TGTGCCAGCAGTTTACCCACAGGGAGCATTCAGTACTTC.

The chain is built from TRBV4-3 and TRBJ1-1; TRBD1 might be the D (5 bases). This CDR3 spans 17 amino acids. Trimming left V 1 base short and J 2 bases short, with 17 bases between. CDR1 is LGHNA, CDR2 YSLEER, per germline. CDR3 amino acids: CASSQGPGHASNTEAFF. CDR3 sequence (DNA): TGCGCCAGCAGCCAAGGCCCAGGGCACGCATCTAACACTGAAGCTTTCTTT.

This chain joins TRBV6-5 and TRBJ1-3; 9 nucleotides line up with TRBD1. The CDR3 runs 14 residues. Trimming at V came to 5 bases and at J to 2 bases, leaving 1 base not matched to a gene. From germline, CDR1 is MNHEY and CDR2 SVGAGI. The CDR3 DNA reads TGTGCCAGCAGTAGGGACAGGGCTGGAAACACCATATATTTT. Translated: CASSRDRAGNTIYF.

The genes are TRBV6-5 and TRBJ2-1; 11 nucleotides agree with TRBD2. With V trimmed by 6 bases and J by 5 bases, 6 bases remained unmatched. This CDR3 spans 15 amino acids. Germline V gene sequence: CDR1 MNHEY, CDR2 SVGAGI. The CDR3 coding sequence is TGTGCCAGCAGCACCGGGACTAGCGGTAACAATGAGCAGTTCTTC. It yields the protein CASSTGTSGNNEQFF.

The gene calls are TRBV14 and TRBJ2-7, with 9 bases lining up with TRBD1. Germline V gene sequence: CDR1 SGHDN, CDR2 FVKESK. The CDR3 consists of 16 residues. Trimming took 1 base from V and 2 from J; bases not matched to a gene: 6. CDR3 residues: CASSQAGTGWTYEQYF. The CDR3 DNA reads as TGTGCCAGCAGCCAAGCCGGGACAGGGTGGACCTACGAGCAGTACTTC. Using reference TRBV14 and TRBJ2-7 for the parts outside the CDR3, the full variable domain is EAGVTQFPSHSVIEKGQTVTLRCDPISGHDNLYWYRRVMGKEIKFLLHFVKESKQDESGMPNNRFLAERTGGTYSTLKVQPAELEDSGVYFCASSQAGTGWTYEQYFGPGTRLTVT.

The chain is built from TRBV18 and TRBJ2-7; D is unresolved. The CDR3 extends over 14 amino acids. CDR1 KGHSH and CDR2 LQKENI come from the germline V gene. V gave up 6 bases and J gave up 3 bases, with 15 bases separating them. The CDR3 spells CASSVQGEGYEQYF. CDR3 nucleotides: TGTGCCAGCTCCGTACAAGGAGAAGGCTACGAGCAGTACTTC.

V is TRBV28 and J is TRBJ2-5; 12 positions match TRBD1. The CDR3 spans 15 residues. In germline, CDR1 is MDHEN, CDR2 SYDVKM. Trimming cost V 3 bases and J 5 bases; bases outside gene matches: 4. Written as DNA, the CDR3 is TGTGCCAGCAGTTTGTGGGACAGGGGGCGGGAGACCCAGTACTTC. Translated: CASSLWDRGRETQYF.

The CDR3 coding sequence is TGTGCCAGCAGCCCGGGGACTACTGAACAGGCTTTCTTT. Amino acids: CASSPGTTEQAFF. The chain links TRBV3-1 (or the pseudogene TRBV3-2) to TRBJ1-1, with TRBD1 as a possible D gene (5 bases). CDR1 is LGHDT, CDR2 YNNKEL, per germline (reference sequence). The CDR3 consists of 13 residues. The V and J ends lost 4 bases and 11 bases respectively, with 17 bases between them.

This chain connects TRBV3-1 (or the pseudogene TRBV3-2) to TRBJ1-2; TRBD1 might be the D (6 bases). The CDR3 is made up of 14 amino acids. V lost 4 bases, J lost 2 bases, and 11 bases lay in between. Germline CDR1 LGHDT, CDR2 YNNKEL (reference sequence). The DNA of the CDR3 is TGTGCCAGCAGCCGAGGGGGGGGAAACTATGGCTACACCTTC. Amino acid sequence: CASSRGGGNYGYTF.

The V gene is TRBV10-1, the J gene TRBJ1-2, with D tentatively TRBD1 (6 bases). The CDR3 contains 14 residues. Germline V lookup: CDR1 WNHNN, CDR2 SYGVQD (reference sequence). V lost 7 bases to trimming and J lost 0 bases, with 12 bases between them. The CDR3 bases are TGCGCCAGCACCTGGACAGATGCTAACTATGGCTACACCTTC. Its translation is CASTWTDANYGYTF.

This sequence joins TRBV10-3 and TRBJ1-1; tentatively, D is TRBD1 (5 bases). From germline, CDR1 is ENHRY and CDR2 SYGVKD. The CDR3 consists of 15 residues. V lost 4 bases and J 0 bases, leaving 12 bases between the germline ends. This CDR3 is CAISVGGGMNTEAFF. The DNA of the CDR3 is TGTGCCATCAGTGTAGGTGGGGGGATGAACACTGAAGCTTTCTTT.

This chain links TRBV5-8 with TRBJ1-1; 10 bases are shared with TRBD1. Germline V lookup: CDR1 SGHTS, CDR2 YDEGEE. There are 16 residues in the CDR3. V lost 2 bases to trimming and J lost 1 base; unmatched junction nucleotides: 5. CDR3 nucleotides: TGTGCCAGCAGCTTACGACGGACAGGGGGGAACACTGAAGCTTTCTTT. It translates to CASSLRRTGGNTEAFF. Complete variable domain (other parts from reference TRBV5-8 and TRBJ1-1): EAGVTQSPTHLIKTRGQQATLRCSPISGHTSVYWYQQALGLGLQFLLWYDEGEERNRGNFPPRFSGRQFPNYSSELNVNALELEDSALYLCASSLRRTGGNTEAFFGQGTRLTVV.

The CDR3 bases are TGTGCCAGCAGCCCGAGATCGACAGCCGCGAACACCGGGGAGCTGTTTTTT. Encoded protein: CASSPRSTAANTGELFF. The chain couples TRBV4-2 to TRBJ2-2, with D possibly being TRBD1 (5 bases). Germline values: CDR1 LGHNA, CDR2 YNFKEQ. Deletions cut 4 bases from V and 0 bases from J, with 15 bases between. This CDR3 comprises 17 residues.

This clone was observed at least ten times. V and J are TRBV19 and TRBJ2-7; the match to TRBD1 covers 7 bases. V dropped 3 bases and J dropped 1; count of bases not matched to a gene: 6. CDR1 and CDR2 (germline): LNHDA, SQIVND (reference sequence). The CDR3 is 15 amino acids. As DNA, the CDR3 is TGTGCCAGTAGTATCGGAGCAGGGGGTTCCTACGAGCAGTACTTC. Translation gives CASSIGAGGSYEQYF.

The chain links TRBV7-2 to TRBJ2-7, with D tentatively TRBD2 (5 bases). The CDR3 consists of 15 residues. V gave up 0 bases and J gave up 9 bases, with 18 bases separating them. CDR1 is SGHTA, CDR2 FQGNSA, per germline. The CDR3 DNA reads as TGTGCCAGCAGCTTAGCGGCGGGCGAGAAAGGAGGGCAGTACTTC. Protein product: CASSLAAGEKGGQYF.

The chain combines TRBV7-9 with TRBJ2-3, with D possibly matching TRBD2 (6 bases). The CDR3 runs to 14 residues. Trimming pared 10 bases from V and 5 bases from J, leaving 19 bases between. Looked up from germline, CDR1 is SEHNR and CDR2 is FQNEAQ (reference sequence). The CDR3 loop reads CATPAGGAGDTQYF. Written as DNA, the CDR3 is TGTGCCACCCCGGCGGGCGGGGCGGGAGATACGCAGTATTTT.